The rows below give T cell receptor beta chains drawn from one sample of a study of blood T cell repertoires in COVID-19. Using immunoSEQ multiplex PCR, the repertoire was profiled, and TCRdb retains in-frame clones only, with some absent. The data show about 210,000 clones, about 80% seen once. Sequenced input: peripheral blood. The receptors stem from a woman aged 40-49 years with active or convalescent COVID-19. Each CDR3 is given with its conserved first and last residue. Fields, in order: D gene, J gene, clone size, V gene, CDR3 protein, CDR3 DNA. A D gene is named only where the DNA matches it firmly. The listing skips clone size in some rows; elsewhere it reads once, few, many or a size class.

D gene: TRBD2; J gene: TRBJ2-3; clone size: -; V gene: TRBV4-2; CDR3 protein: CASSQFSGGADTQYF; CDR3 DNA: TGTGCCAGCAGCCAATTTAGCGGGGGGGCAGATACGCAGTATTTT
D gene: TRBD1; J gene: TRBJ2-7; clone size: -; V gene: TRBV24-1; CDR3 protein: CATSGQGAYEQYF; CDR3 DNA: TGTGCCACCAGTGGACAGGGGGCCTACGAGCAGTACTTC
D gene: -; J gene: TRBJ1-2; clone size: -; V gene: TRBV5-5; CDR3 protein: CASSLGSGVIDYGYTF; CDR3 DNA: TGTGCCAGCAGCTTGGGGTCAGGGGTGATTGACTATGGCTACACCTTC
D gene: TRBD1; J gene: TRBJ2-3; clone size: -; V gene: TRBV28; CDR3 protein: CASVYRDRGEDTQYF; CDR3 DNA: TGTGCCAGCGTTTACCGGGACAGGGGGGAGGATACGCAGTATTTT
D gene: TRBD1; J gene: TRBJ1-6; clone size: -; V gene: TRBV2; CDR3 protein: CACQDRAVSYNSPLHF; CDR3 DNA: TGTGCCTGCCAGGACAGGGCGGTCTCCTATAATTCACCCCTCCACTTT
D gene: TRBD1; J gene: TRBJ1-1; clone size: -; V gene: TRBV28; CDR3 protein: CASSLIPGGNTEAFF; CDR3 DNA: TGTGCCAGCAGTTTAATACCAGGGGGGAACACTGAAGCTTTCTTT
D gene: -; J gene: TRBJ2-5; clone size: once; V gene: TRBV28; CDR3 protein: CASSFPMTGAYQETQYF; CDR3 DNA: TGTGCCAGCAGTTTCCCAATGACAGGAGCGTACCAAGAGACCCAGTACTTC
D gene: -; J gene: TRBJ2-7; clone size: -; V gene: TRBV6-1; CDR3 protein: CASSEWAAGGSYEQYF; CDR3 DNA: TGTGCCAGCAGTGAGTGGGCGGCCGGGGGCTCCTACGAGCAGTACTTC
D gene: -; J gene: TRBJ2-5; clone size: -; V gene: TRBV15; CDR3 protein: CATSSSRAGQETQYF; CDR3 DNA: TGTGCCACCAGCAGTTCCAGGGCAGGCCAAGAGACCCAGTACTTC
D gene: -; J gene: TRBJ1-1; clone size: -; V gene: TRBV7-2; CDR3 protein: CASSLRGLNTEAFF; CDR3 DNA: TGTGCCAGCAGCTTAAGGGGACTAAATACTGAAGCTTTCTTT
D gene: TRBD2; J gene: TRBJ2-7; clone size: -; V gene: TRBV5-4; CDR3 protein: CASSPGVAGIYEQYF; CDR3 DNA: TGTGCCAGCAGCCCTGGGGTAGCGGGGATCTACGAGCAGTACTTC
D gene: TRBD1; J gene: TRBJ2-3; clone size: once; V gene: TRBV6-6; CDR3 protein: CASSYSGQGDTDTQYF; CDR3 DNA: TGTGCCAGCAGTTACTCCGGACAGGGGGACACAGATACGCAGTATTTT
D gene: TRBD1; J gene: TRBJ1-3; clone size: few; V gene: TRBV30; CDR3 protein: CAWSGTGAGNTIYF; CDR3 DNA: TGTGCCTGGAGTGGGACAGGGGCCGGAAACACCATATATTTT
D gene: TRBD1; J gene: TRBJ2-7; clone size: few; V gene: TRBV2; CDR3 protein: CASRYRGLIFYEQYF; CDR3 DNA: TGTGCCAGCAGGTACAGGGGTTTGATTTTCTACGAGCAGTACTTC
D gene: -; J gene: TRBJ1-1; clone size: -; V gene: TRBV5-4; CDR3 protein: CASSQQGRGNTEAFF; CDR3 DNA: TGTGCCAGCAGCCAGCAAGGGAGGGGGAACACTGAAGCTTTCTTT
D gene: -; J gene: TRBJ1-4; clone size: -; V gene: TRBV6-5; CDR3 protein: CASRGREGVEKLFF; CDR3 DNA: TGTGCCAGCAGGGGGAGAGAGGGCGTGGAAAAACTGTTTTTT
D gene: -; J gene: TRBJ1-4; clone size: -; V gene: TRBV10-1; CDR3 protein: CASSESQSNEKLFF; CDR3 DNA: TGCGCCAGCAGTGAGTCTCAGTCGAATGAAAAACTGTTTTTT
D gene: -; J gene: TRBJ2-2; clone size: once; V gene: TRBV6-6; CDR3 protein: CASSDSGLMNTGELFF; CDR3 DNA: TGTGCCAGCAGTGACTCGGGACTCATGAACACCGGGGAGCTGTTTTTT
D gene: TRBD1; J gene: TRBJ2-7; clone size: few; V gene: TRBV14; CDR3 protein: CASSKIGDRGYYEQYF; CDR3 DNA: TGTGCCAGCAGCAAAATCGGGGACAGGGGATACTACGAGCAGTACTTC
D gene: TRBD1; J gene: TRBJ1-1; clone size: -; V gene: TRBV19; CDR3 protein: CASSTQGVGTEAFF; CDR3 DNA: TGTGCCAGTAGTACTCAGGGGGTAGGGACTGAAGCTTTCTTT
D gene: -; J gene: TRBJ1-2; clone size: -; V gene: TRBV6-6; CDR3 protein: CASSPLGTDASNYGYTF; CDR3 DNA: TGTGCCAGCAGTCCACTGGGCACGGATGCTTCTAACTATGGCTACACCTTC
D gene: TRBD2; J gene: TRBJ2-3; clone size: -; V gene: TRBV6-5; CDR3 protein: CASSWRGGTDTQYF; CDR3 DNA: TGTGCCAGCAGTTGGCGGGGGGGCACAGATACGCAGTATTTT
D gene: TRBD1; J gene: TRBJ1-2; clone size: -; V gene: TRBV10-3; CDR3 protein: CAISESGHRDSYGYTF; CDR3 DNA: TGTGCCATCAGTGAGTCCGGCCACCGGGACAGCTATGGCTACACCTTC
D gene: TRBD1; J gene: TRBJ1-4; clone size: -; V gene: TRBV18; CDR3 protein: CASSPADRWDATNEKLFF; CDR3 DNA: TGTGCCAGCTCACCTGCGGACAGGTGGGATGCAACTAATGAAAAACTGTTTTTT
D gene: -; J gene: TRBJ1-2; clone size: -; V gene: TRBV27; CDR3 protein: CASSVVGLTNYGYTF; CDR3 DNA: TGTGCCAGCAGCGTGGTGGGCCTAACGAACTATGGCTACACCTTC
D gene: TRBD1; J gene: TRBJ2-1; clone size: -; V gene: TRBV6-5; CDR3 protein: CASSYDGQGGNEQFF; CDR3 DNA: TGTGCCAGCAGTTACGACGGACAGGGTGGCAATGAGCAGTTCTTC
D gene: TRBD1; J gene: TRBJ1-2; clone size: -; V gene: TRBV4-1; CDR3 protein: CASSQDPTGSYGYTF; CDR3 DNA: TGCGCCAGCAGCCAAGATCCGACAGGGAGCTATGGCTACACCTTC
D gene: -; J gene: TRBJ2-1; clone size: once; V gene: TRBV3-1/TRBV3-2; CDR3 protein: CASSQAPADNEQFF; CDR3 DNA: TGTGCCAGCAGCCAAGCCCCCGCGGACAATGAGCAGTTCTTC
D gene: -; J gene: TRBJ2-7; clone size: -; V gene: TRBV5-6; CDR3 protein: CASSLSFADYRGLLYEQYF; CDR3 DNA: TGTGCCAGCAGCTTGTCGTTTGCGGACTACCGTGGGCTTCTCTACGAGCAGTACTTC
D gene: -; J gene: TRBJ1-1; clone size: -; V gene: TRBV28; CDR3 protein: CASSHLRRGAGLNTEAFF; CDR3 DNA: TGTGCCAGCAGTCACCTCCGGAGGGGCGCGGGGCTGAACACTGAAGCTTTCTTT
D gene: TRBD2; J gene: TRBJ2-1; clone size: few; V gene: TRBV28; CDR3 protein: CATGTSGGGGEQFF; CDR3 DNA: TGTGCCACCGGGACTAGCGGGGGGGGTGGTGAGCAGTTCTTC